This passage covers 4 T cell receptor beta chains from one sample sequenced in a study of T cells in Graves' hyperthyroidism and ophthalmopathy. RNA transcripts were the template for amplifying TCR beta CDR3 regions. First-round RT-PCR of the TCR CDR3 relied on the HTBI primer set. TCRdb reprocessed the multiplex PCR reads with MiXCR, giving one entry per CDR3 protein. The table has 600,000 or so distinct CDR3 sequences, approximately 14% seen once. The specimen was blood. The receptors here all came from a woman under 30 with Graves' ophthalmopathy.

In this sample, this clonotype turned up many times. The chain joins TRBV7-9 to TRBJ1-5; D may be TRBD1 (5 bases). The germline gives CDR1 SEHNR, CDR2 FQNEAQ (reference sequence). Trimming pared 10 bases from V and 3 bases from J, leaving 13 bases between. The CDR3 contains 13 residues. CDR3: CATNGGANQPQHF. The CDR3 DNA sequence: TGTGCCACCAACGGGGGAGCCAATCAGCCCCAGCATTTT.

This clonotype was recorded a few times. At one end the junction does not follow the germline gene, possibly because of a read error. The gene calls are TRBV29-1 and TRBJ1-5, with 10 bases matching TRBD1. Germline V gene sequence: CDR1 SQVTM, CDR2 ANQGSEA. The CDR3 is 14 amino acids. CDR3 DNA sequence: TGCAGCGTGGGGACAGGGGATAGCGATCAGCCCCAGCATTTT. It translates to CSVGTGDSDQPQHF.

This clonotype was observed at least ten times. This rearrangement joins TRBV7-2 to TRBJ2-2; 8 bases match TRBD1. The CDR3 is made up of 14 amino acids. Germline V gene sequence: CDR1 SGHTA, CDR2 FQGNSA. Trimming took 6 bases from V and 4 from J; bases not matched to a gene: 4. The CDR3 sequence is CASRGTGGTGELFF. Written as DNA, the CDR3 is TGTGCCAGCAGAGGGACAGGAGGCACCGGGGAGCTGTTTTTT. The full variable domain, in which reference TRBV7-2 and TRBJ2-2 provide the parts outside the CDR3, is GAGVSQSPSNKVTEKGKDVELRCDPISGHTALYWYRQSLGQGLEFLIYFQGNSAPDKSGLPSDRFSAERTGGSVSTLTIQRTQQEDSAVYLCASRGTGGTGELFFGEGSRLTVL.

This clonotype was detected ten times or more. The chain combines TRBV11-3 with TRBJ2-2; 8 positions agree with TRBD2. Losses at the gene ends were 3 bases for V and 5 bases for J; bases not matched to a gene: 2. This CDR3 has 14 residues. CDR1 and CDR2 (germline): SGHNT, YENEEA. The CDR3 loop reads CASSFRLATGELFF. In nucleotides, the CDR3 is TGTGCCAGCAGCTTTCGACTAGCGACCGGGGAGCTGTTTTTT.